A selection of T cell receptor beta chains follows, all from one sample in a study of cytomegalovirus exposure and HLA in healthy donors. Sequenced by immunoSEQ multiplex PCR; TCRdb stores in-frame clones only, minus some. The sample's table shows about 32,000 clones. Sequenced sample: PBMCs. These TCRs come from a female donor in good health and CMV-seronegative. The CDR3 runs from the conserved cysteine through the conserved F or W. D genes are given only for firm matches.

V: TRBV7-3
J: TRBJ2-3
D: TRBD2
CDR3: CASSLLPNTRGLAGAGADTQYF
DNA: TGTGCCAGCAGCTTACTGCCGAACACGAGGGGACTAGCGGGGGCCGGAGCAGATACGCAGTATTTT

V: TRBV19
J: TRBJ1-5
D: TRBD1
CDR3: CASSVGTDNQPQHF
DNA: TGTGCCAGTAGTGTCGGGACAGATAATCAGCCCCAGCATTTT

V: TRBV5-4
J: TRBJ2-7
D: TRBD1
CDR3: CASSWKGQGNEQYF
DNA: TGTGCCAGCAGCTGGAAGGGACAGGGGAACGAGCAGTACTTC

V: TRBV30
J: TRBJ2-7
D: TRBD1
CDR3: CAWSVRRTGVYEQYF
DNA: TGTGCCTGGAGTGTACGACGGACAGGGGTCTACGAGCAGTACTTC

V: TRBV30
J: TRBJ2-7
D: TRBD1
CDR3: CAWSRGQGTYEQYF
DNA: TGTGCCTGGTCCCGGGGACAGGGCACCTACGAGCAGTACTTC

V: TRBV2
J: TRBJ1-5
D: .
CDR3: CASSRGNSNQPQHF
DNA: TGTGCCAGCAGTCGGGGGAATAGCAATCAGCCCCAGCATTTT

V: TRBV15
J: TRBJ2-7
D: .
CDR3: CATSRDSWTSPGEQYF
DNA: TGTGCCACCAGCAGAGACAGTTGGACCTCACCGGGGGAGCAGTACTTC

V: TRBV2
J: TRBJ2-5
D: TRBD2
CDR3: CASRTSGLRGGTQYF
DNA: TGTGCCAGCAGGACTAGCGGGCTCCGGGGAGGGACCCAGTACTTC

V: TRBV27
J: TRBJ2-5
D: TRBD2
CDR3: CASSLAGGQTQYF
DNA: TGTGCCAGCAGTCTCGCGGGGGGACAGACCCAGTACTTC

V: TRBV27
J: TRBJ2-7
D: TRBD2
CDR3: CASSGGGGAYEQYF
DNA: TGTGCCAGCAGTGGGGGCGGGGGGGCCTACGAGCAGTACTTC

V: TRBV6-5
J: TRBJ1-3
D: .
CDR3: CASSFGGNTIYF
DNA: TGTGCCAGCAGCTTCGGTGGAAACACCATATATTTT

V: TRBV7-8
J: TRBJ1-2
D: TRBD1
CDR3: CASSLELGQGAVGYTF
DNA: TGTGCCAGCAGCTTAGAGCTGGGACAGGGGGCGGTTGGCTACACCTTC

V: TRBV4-1
J: TRBJ2-2
D: .
CDR3: CASSQEGGRITGELFF
DNA: TGCGCCAGCAGCCAAGAGGGGGGGCGGATCACCGGGGAGCTGTTTTTT

V: TRBV25-1
J: TRBJ1-1
D: .
CDR3: CASRDSANTEAFF
DNA: TGTGCCAGCAGGGACAGCGCTAACACTGAAGCTTTCTTT

V: TRBV18
J: TRBJ2-1
D: .
CDR3: CASSLTGSVGNEQFF
DNA: TGTGCCAGCTCATTAACAGGGTCGGTGGGGAATGAGCAGTTCTTC

V: TRBV19
J: TRBJ2-2
D: TRBD1
CDR3: CASSILYRGRNTGELFF
DNA: TGTGCCAGTAGTATCCTCTACAGGGGTAGGAACACCGGGGAGCTGTTTTTT

V: TRBV2
J: TRBJ2-2
D: TRBD2
CDR3: CASSVSSGGAKTGELFF
DNA: TGTGCCAGCAGTGTCTCTAGCGGGGGGGCCAAGACCGGGGAGCTGTTTTTT

V: TRBV7-2
J: TRBJ2-7
D: .
CDR3: CASSPTGPYEQYF
DNA: TGTGCCAGCAGCCCAACAGGACCCTACGAGCAGTACTTC

V: TRBV18
J: TRBJ1-1
D: TRBD1
CDR3: CASSQSNRGGRNTEAFF
DNA: TGTGCCAGCTCACAGTCGAACAGGGGCGGTAGGAACACTGAAGCTTTCTTT

V: TRBV6-6
J: TRBJ1-5
D: .
CDR3: CASSYSQNQPQHF
DNA: TGTGCCAGCAGTTACTCGCAGAATCAGCCCCAGCATTTT

V: TRBV5-1
J: TRBJ2-7
D: .
CDR3: CASSLETGTYEQYF
DNA: TGCGCCAGCAGCTTGGAGACAGGTACCTACGAGCAGTACTTC

V: TRBV18
J: TRBJ2-7
D: .
CDR3: CASTNEGGTSYEQYF
DNA: TGTGCCAGCACGAACGAGGGCGGGACCTCCTACGAGCAGTACTTC

V: TRBV11-3
J: TRBJ2-3
D: TRBD1
CDR3: CASSLGTGSGTDTQYF
DNA: TGTGCCAGCAGCTTAGGGACAGGGAGTGGCACAGATACGCAGTATTTT

V: TRBV27
J: TRBJ1-1
D: .
CDR3: CASRTEMNTEAFF
DNA: TGTGCCAGCAGGACAGAGATGAACACTGAAGCTTTCTTT

V: TRBV5-1
J: TRBJ2-7
D: .
CDR3: CASRGMDLHGQTSFSYEQYF
DNA: TGCGCCAGCAGGGGGATGGACCTACACGGACAGACTTCGTTTTCCTACGAGCAGTACTTC

V: TRBV13
J: TRBJ2-3
D: TRBD1
CDR3: CASSTAGGTTDTQYF
DNA: TGTGCCAGCAGCACGGCAGGGGGAACCACAGATACGCAGTATTTT

V: TRBV19
J: TRBJ2-5
D: .
CDR3: CAREGWLQETQYF
DNA: TGTGCCAGGGAGGGCTGGCTCCAAGAGACCCAGTACTTC

V: TRBV5-4
J: TRBJ1-5
D: .
CDR3: CASSSGGAGNQPQHF
DNA: TGTGCCAGCAGCTCGGGGGGGGCAGGCAATCAGCCCCAGCATTTT

V: TRBV19
J: TRBJ1-2
D: .
CDR3: CASRKPRGNGYTF
DNA: TGTGCCAGTAGGAAACCCAGAGGAAATGGCTACACCTTC

V: TRBV4-1
J: TRBJ1-4
D: .
CDR3: CASSQGGSIEKLFF
DNA: TGCGCCAGCAGCCAAGGAGGCAGTATCGAAAAACTGTTTTTT

V: TRBV7-2
J: TRBJ1-1
D: .
CDR3: CASSFGRTEAFF
DNA: TGTGCCAGCAGCTTCGGTCGCACTGAAGCTTTCTTT

V: TRBV6-5
J: TRBJ2-7
D: TRBD1
CDR3: CASSPGQGNEQYF
DNA: TGTGCCAGCAGTCCGGGACAGGGGAACGAGCAGTACTTC

V: TRBV7-9
J: TRBJ1-3
D: .
CDR3: CASSLRQGGASGNTIYF
DNA: TGTGCCAGCAGCCTACGACAAGGGGGAGCGTCTGGAAACACCATATATTTT

V: TRBV6-5
J: TRBJ2-7
D: .
CDR3: CASTRFQGNEQYF
DNA: TGTGCCAGCACTCGCTTCCAGGGGAACGAGCAGTACTTC

V: TRBV18
J: TRBJ1-5
D: .
CDR3: CASSPLSGRDQPQHF
DNA: TGTGCCAGCTCACCATTATCTGGGAGGGATCAGCCCCAGCATTTT

V: TRBV4-1
J: TRBJ2-1
D: .
CDR3: CASSRQKGDNEQFF
DNA: TGCGCCAGCAGCCGTCAGAAGGGGGACAATGAGCAGTTCTTC

V: TRBV15
J: TRBJ2-5
D: TRBD1
CDR3: CATSRNRGQGTQYF
DNA: TGTGCCACCAGCAGGAACAGGGGGCAGGGGACCCAGTACTTC

V: TRBV6-1
J: TRBJ2-7
D: TRBD1
CDR3: CASSGYRGFYEQYF
DNA: TGTGCCAGCAGTGGCTACAGGGGTTTCTACGAGCAGTACTTC

V: TRBV9
J: TRBJ1-6
D: .
CDR3: CASSVDTKNSPLHF
DNA: TGTGCCAGCAGCGTAGATACAAAAAATTCACCCCTCCACTTT

V: TRBV6-5
J: TRBJ2-7
D: .
CDR3: CASGASYEQYF
DNA: TGTGCCAGCGGAGCCTCCTACGAGCAGTACTTC

V: TRBV11-3
J: TRBJ2-3
D: .
CDR3: CASSFKPGQGTDTQYF
DNA: TGTGCCAGCAGCTTTAAGCCTGGCCAGGGCACAGATACGCAGTATTTT

V: TRBV18
J: TRBJ1-2
D: TRBD1
CDR3: CASTGDRSYGYTF
DNA: TGTGCCAGCACGGGGGACAGGTCCTATGGCTACACCTTC

V: TRBV19
J: TRBJ1-1
D: TRBD1
CDR3: CASSPTGATPEAFF
DNA: TGTGCCAGTAGTCCCACAGGGGCGACCCCTGAAGCTTTCTTT

V: TRBV11-3
J: TRBJ1-2
D: TRBD1
CDR3: CASSLAGTGEGYTF
DNA: TGTGCCAGCAGCTTAGCCGGGACAGGGGAAGGCTACACCTTC

V: TRBV5-1
J: TRBJ1-1
D: TRBD1
CDR3: CASSRQGALRLNTEAFF
DNA: TGCGCCAGCAGTAGGCAGGGGGCCCTAAGATTGAACACTGAAGCTTTCTTT

V: TRBV5-1
J: TRBJ2-7
D: TRBD2
CDR3: CASREGLAGYEQYF
DNA: TGCGCCAGCAGGGAGGGACTAGCGGGATACGAGCAGTACTTC

V: TRBV18
J: TRBJ1-2
D: .
CDR3: CASSPGQVPGYGYTF
DNA: TGTGCCAGCTCACCGGGGCAGGTGCCAGGGTATGGCTACACCTTC

V: TRBV5-1
J: TRBJ2-5
D: .
CDR3: CASSLRVGQETQYF
DNA: TGCGCCAGCAGCTTGCGGGTTGGACAAGAGACCCAGTACTTC

V: TRBV27
J: TRBJ1-3
D: TRBD1
CDR3: CASSPRQGSSGNTIYF
DNA: TGTGCCAGCAGTCCACGACAGGGGAGCTCTGGAAACACCATATATTTT

V: TRBV9
J: TRBJ2-3
D: .
CDR3: CASSGDRITDTQYF
DNA: TGTGCCAGCAGCGGAGACAGGATCACAGATACGCAGTATTTT

V: TRBV4-2
J: TRBJ2-4
D: TRBD1
CDR3: CASSQEQGTKNIQYF
DNA: TGTGCCAGCAGCCAAGAACAGGGGACCAAAAACATTCAGTACTTC

V: TRBV5-1
J: TRBJ2-7
D: TRBD1
CDR3: CASRFGQGASYEQYF
DNA: TGCGCCAGCAGATTTGGACAGGGTGCCTCCTACGAGCAGTACTTC

V: TRBV9
J: TRBJ2-7
D: TRBD1
CDR3: CASSVEDRAFSSYEQYF
DNA: TGTGCCAGCAGCGTAGAGGACAGGGCATTTTCATCCTACGAGCAGTACTTC

V: TRBV5-1
J: TRBJ2-1
D: TRBD1
CDR3: CASRALGGGNEQFF
DNA: TGCGCCAGCAGGGCCTTAGGGGGCGGCAATGAGCAGTTCTTC